In this sample, the clone carrying this TCR beta chain turned up many times. This sample stems from a study of blood T cell repertoires in COVID-19. Profiling relied on immunoSEQ multiplex PCR, and the TCRdb table lists in-frame clones only, not all of them. The data show some 160,000 clones, with about 82% seen just once and around 6.2% held by the top ten. CDR1 is SEHNR, CDR2 FQNEAQ, per germline (reference sequence). The V and J ends lost 1 base and 6 bases respectively, with 10 bases between them. CDR3 size: 14 residues. The source is a woman in her thirties or forties who had recovered from COVID-19. The V and J genes are TRBV7-9 and TRBJ2-1, with D uncertain. Sequenced material: PBMCs or T cells enriched from blood (not recorded which). CDR3 nucleotides: TGTGCCAGCAGCTTAGATGACGGGTCCAATGAGCAGTTCTTC. Translated, it gives CASSLDDGSNEQFF.